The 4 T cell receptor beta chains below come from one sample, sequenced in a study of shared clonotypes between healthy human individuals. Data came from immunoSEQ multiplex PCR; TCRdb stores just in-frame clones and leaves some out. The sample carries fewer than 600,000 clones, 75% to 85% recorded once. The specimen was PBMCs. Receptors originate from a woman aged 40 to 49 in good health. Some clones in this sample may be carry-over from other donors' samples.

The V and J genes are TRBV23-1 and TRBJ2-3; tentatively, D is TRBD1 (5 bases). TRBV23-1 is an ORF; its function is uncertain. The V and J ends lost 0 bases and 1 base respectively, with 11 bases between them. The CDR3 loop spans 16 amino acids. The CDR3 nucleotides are TGCGCCAGCAGTCAATCGGACAAGAAAGGCACAGATACGCAGTATTTT. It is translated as CASSQSDKKGTDTQYF.

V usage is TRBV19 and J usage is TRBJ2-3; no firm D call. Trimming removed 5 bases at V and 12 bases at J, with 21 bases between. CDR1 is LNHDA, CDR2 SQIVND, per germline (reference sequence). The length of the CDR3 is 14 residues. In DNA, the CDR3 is TGTGCCAGTAGTTCCGCCTCTGGGCTAGTATCACAGTATTTT. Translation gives CASSSASGLVSQYF.

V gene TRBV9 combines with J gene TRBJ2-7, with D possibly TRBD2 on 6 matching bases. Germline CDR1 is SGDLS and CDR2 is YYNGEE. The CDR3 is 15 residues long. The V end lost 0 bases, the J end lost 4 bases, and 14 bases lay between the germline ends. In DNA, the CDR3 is TGTGCCAGCAGCGTAGCTCCGGGAGTAGGTTACGAGCAGTACTTC. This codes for CASSVAPGVGYEQYF. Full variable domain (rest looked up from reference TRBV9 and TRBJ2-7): DSGVTQTPKHLITATGQRVTLRCSPRSGDLSVYWYQQSLDQGLQFLIQYYNGEERAKGNILERFSAQQFPDLHSELNLSSLELGDSALYFCASSVAPGVGYEQYFGPGTRLTVT.

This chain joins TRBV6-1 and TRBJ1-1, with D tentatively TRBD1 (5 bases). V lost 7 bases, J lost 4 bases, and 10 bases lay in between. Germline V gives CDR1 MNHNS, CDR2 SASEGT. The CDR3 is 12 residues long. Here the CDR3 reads CASTWTTTEAFF. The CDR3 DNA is TGTGCCAGCACCTGGACAACCACTGAAGCTTTCTTT.